The T cell receptor (beta chain) described here comes from a study of OX40 agonist ivuxolimab in advanced cancers. Turning to the study itself: Ivuxolimab, an antibody that agonizes OX40 (CD134), was administered to the patients. The eligibility criteria allowed prior anti-PD-1, anti-PD-L1 or anti-CTLA-4 therapy, and about 40% had some. There were three patients with partial responses, one having hepatocellular carcinoma and two cutaneous melanoma.

Assay: immunoSEQ multiplex PCR; the TCRdb copy retains only in-frame clones and omits some. The sample yields under 20,000 clones, about 90% seen once. CDR3 length equals 17 residues. Unmatched junction bases numbered 12, after V lost 5 bases and J lost 3 bases. Germline V gives CDR1 SGHTA, CDR2 FQGNSA. V usage is TRBV7-2 and J usage is TRBJ2-3; TRBD2 matches at 9 bases. The sequence was collected from an adult with an advanced solid tumor such as melanoma, head and neck, liver or kidney cancer. The sample consisted of CD4+ or CD8+ T cells sorted from blood, taken in a trial of the OX40 agonist ivuxolimab. The chain's CDR3 is CASSHIPPGLATDTQYF. The DNA of the CDR3 is TGTGCCAGCAGCCACATACCTCCGGGACTAGCTACAGATACGCAGTATTTT.